Below, 30 T cell receptor beta chains from the same sample are listed, as sequenced in a study of brain T cells in children with intractable seizures. Repertoires were generated with immunoSEQ multiplex PCR, while TCRdb's copy carries only in-frame clones and drops some. The table includes approximately 330,000 clones, 85% to 95% detected once. Time point here: blood from clinic visit 5 months post-surgery; TSC patient then seizure free. Specimen: peripheral blood, collected less than 6 months after surgery. These receptors were taken from a boy younger than two with tuberous sclerosis and intractable seizures.

This clone appeared a single time. The V and J genes are TRBV20-1 and TRBJ1-2; D not resolved. The V end was cut by 3 bases, the J end by 2 bases, with 1 base between. Germline-derived CDR1 and CDR2 are DFQATT and SNEGSKA (reference sequence). There are 10 residues in the CDR3. The CDR3 nucleotides are TGCAGTGCTAGGAACTATGGCTACACCTTC. Translation gives CSARNYGYTF.

The rearrangement uses TRBV28 and TRBJ2-7, with 8 bases matching TRBD1. The CDR3 spans 15 residues. Germline CDR1 and CDR2: MDHEN and SYDVKM. V shed 5 bases and J 1 base; nucleotides not matched to a gene: 7. The CDR3 spells CASSGAWTGSYEQYF. CDR3 DNA sequence: TGTGCCAGCAGTGGTGCGTGGACAGGGTCCTACGAGCAGTACTTC.

The DNA of the CDR3 is TGTGCCAGCAGTTTTTGGGGGACAGATACGCAGTATTTT. This gives the protein CASSFWGTDTQYF. This sequence joins TRBV12-3 or TRBV12-4 and TRBJ2-3; D is tentatively TRBD1 or TRBD2 (5 bases each). Trimming removed 3 bases at V and 3 bases at J, with 7 bases between. The CDR3 loop spans 13 amino acids.

The V and J genes are TRBV19 and TRBJ2-7; TRBD1 is a possible D gene (6 bases). CDR1 is LNHDA and CDR2 is SQIVND in the germline V gene (reference sequence). The length of the CDR3 is 16 residues. V dropped 5 bases and J dropped 0 bases, with 17 bases sitting between them. This CDR3 reads CASSGKTGSGSYEQYF. The CDR3 nucleotides read TGTGCCAGTAGTGGCAAAACAGGGTCCGGCTCCTACGAGCAGTACTTC.

This clone was seen only once. The CDR3 sequence: CASRDTGPKGSEAFF. The CDR3 bases are TGTGCCAGCAGGGATACTGGGCCTAAGGGGTCTGAAGCTTTCTTT. The rearrangement links TRBV6-4 to TRBJ1-1; D is perhaps TRBD1 (5 bases). This CDR3 spans 15 amino acids. V lost 6 bases, J lost 6 bases, and 20 bases lay in between. Per germline, CDR1 MRHNA and CDR2 SNTAGT.

This clone was seen more than once but under ten times. The rearrangement links TRBV9 to TRBJ1-1; D uncertain. V lost 0 bases and J lost 4, with 10 bases in between. The CDR3 sequence is 14 residues long. The germline gives CDR1 SGDLS, CDR2 YYNGEE. The CDR3 nucleotides are TGTGCCAGCAGCGTAGGTCCAGGAGTCACTGAAGCTTTCTTT. Translation gives CASSVGPGVTEAFF.

V and J are TRBV27 and TRBJ1-1; D gene ambiguous. V gave up 5 bases and J gave up 5 bases, with 12 bases separating them. The CDR3 totals 13 residues. CDR1 is MNHEY and CDR2 is SMNVEV in the germline V gene (reference sequence). For the CDR3, the DNA is TGTGCCAGCAGTGCCGGAGGGTGGACTGAAGCTTTCTTT. This translates into CASSAGGWTEAFF.

The chain couples TRBV20-1 to TRBJ2-1, with 14 bases that match TRBD2. The CDR3 is made up of 16 amino acids. After removal of 3 bases from V and 7 bases from J, the junction contained 8 bases not matched to a gene. Germline lookup yields CDR1 DFQATT and CDR2 SNEGSKA (reference sequence). This CDR3 reads CSASWPGLAGENEQFF. In DNA, the CDR3 is TGCAGTGCTAGTTGGCCGGGACTAGCGGGGGAGAATGAGCAGTTCTTC.

This clone came up once. The chain uses TRBV3-1 (or the pseudogene TRBV3-2) and TRBJ1-1, with D unresolved. Germline values: CDR1 LGHDT, CDR2 YNNKEL (reference sequence). This CDR3 region has 13 residues. Trimming took 1 base from V and 11 from J, leaving 14 bases between them. CDR3 protein: CASSQGASPPAFF. As DNA, the CDR3 is TGTGCCAGCAGCCAAGGGGCCTCCCCCCCGGCTTTCTTT.

The chain has TRBV19 and TRBJ2-7; 10 bases agree with TRBD1. V lost 9 bases to trimming and J lost 2 bases; unmatched junction nucleotides: 4. Germline V gene lookup returns CDR1 LNHDA and CDR2 SQIVND (reference sequence). This CDR3 has 13 amino acids. The CDR3 protein is CASRQGATYEQYF. CDR3 DNA sequence: TGTGCCAGCAGACAGGGGGCCACCTACGAGCAGTACTTC.

In its sample, this clone was seen once. The chain couples TRBV4-1 to TRBJ1-3; 11 bases are a match to TRBD1. J gave up 4 bases and V 0 bases, and 5 bases lay outside the gene matches. Germline V CDR1 and CDR2: MGHRA, YSYEKL. This CDR3 has 17 residues. CDR3 DNA: TGCGCCAGCAGCCAAGATGGACAGGGGGCGCGAGGAAACACCATATATTTT. It specifies CASSQDGQGARGNTIYF.

The J gene is TRBJ2-3, the V gene TRBV11-3; the D is unclear. In germline, CDR1 is SGHNT, CDR2 YENEEA. The CDR3 loop spans 15 amino acids. The V gene lost 5 bases and the J gene lost 5 bases, with 17 bases spanning the gap. This CDR3 is CASSAPAGGLDTQYF. The CDR3 DNA is TGTGCCAGCAGCGCCCCGGCTGGTGGTTTAGATACGCAGTATTTT.

The chain carries TRBV24-1 and TRBJ2-7; D call uncertain. V gave up 7 bases and J gave up 3 bases, with 12 bases separating them. The length of the CDR3 is 13 residues. Germline-derived CDR1 and CDR2 are KGHDR and SFDVKD. DNA of the CDR3: TGTGCCACCAGCTGCCACGACTGCTACGAGCAGTACTTC. It is translated as CATSCHDCYEQYF.

V usage is TRBV7-8 and J usage is TRBJ2-7, with TRBD1 as a possible D gene (5 bases). With 4 bases removed from V and 3 bases from J, the gap between germline ends came to 16 bases. Germline V CDR1 and CDR2: SGHVS, FQNEAQ. This CDR3 is built from 15 residues. CDR3 bases: TGTGCCAGCAGCTATGACAGTGCCCTCTACTACGAGCAGTACTTC. Residues: CASSYDSALYYEQYF. The whole variable domain, filled in from reference TRBV7-8 and TRBJ2-7, reads GAGVSQSPRYKVAKRGQDVALRCDPISGHVSLFWYQQALGQGPEFLTYFQNEAQLDKSGLPSDRFFAERPEGSVSTLKIQRTQQEDSAVYLCASSYDSALYYEQYFGPGTRLTVT.

This clone has a single count. This rearrangement joins TRBV3-1 (or the pseudogene TRBV3-2) to TRBJ2-2; either TRBD1 or TRBD2 may fit D (5 bases each). The V gene's germline CDR1 is LGHDT and CDR2 YNNKEL (reference sequence). The CDR3 extends over 14 amino acids. V was pared by 0 bases and J by 5 bases, with 7 bases between. CDR3 sequence: CASSQEWGTGELFF. The DNA for the CDR3 is TGTGCCAGCAGCCAAGAATGGGGGACCGGGGAGCTGTTTTTT.

The chain recombines TRBV5-4 with TRBJ1-2; 8 bases agree with TRBD1. There are 16 residues in the CDR3. Trimming cost V 3 bases and J 5 bases; bases outside gene matches: 12. Per the germline V gene, CDR1 is SGHNT and CDR2 is YYREEE (reference sequence). The CDR3 spells CASSSPTDRVRYGYTF. CDR3 nucleotide sequence: TGTGCCAGCAGCTCCCCAACGGACAGGGTTCGTTATGGCTACACCTTC.

Details on this clone: Other DNA sequences in the same sample also yield this CDR3. J is TRBJ2-5 and V is TRBV7-3; D call uncertain. Looked up from germline, CDR1 is SGHTA and CDR2 is FQGTGA. V lost 0 bases and J 3 bases, leaving 5 bases between the germline ends. The CDR3 is 13 amino acids. The CDR3 DNA reads as TGTGCCAGCAGCTTAACACGTGAAGAGACCCAGTACTTC. Amino acids: CASSLTREETQYF.

V and J are TRBV7-2 and TRBJ1-2; the match to TRBD1 covers 12 bases. The CDR3 covers 17 residues. The V segment lost 5 bases and the J segment 5 bases; nucleotides outside the gene matches: 12. Germline V gene data show CDR1 as SGHTA and CDR2 as FQGNSA. The CDR3 coding sequence is TGTGCCAGCAGCCCCAGTTCCGGGACAGGGGGCGCTTATGGCTACACCTTC. Translated, it gives CASSPSSGTGGAYGYTF.

This chain uses TRBV12-2 with TRBJ2-1; the D call in the table, TRBD2, was not verified against the DNA. TRBV12-2 is deemed a pseudogene. CDR3 length: 16 residues. CDR3 DNA: TGTGCAAGTCGCTTAGACCCGAGCGGCTCCTACAATGAGCAGTTCTTC. Its protein product is CASRLDPSGSYNEQFF.

This sequence joins TRBV5-6 and TRBJ2-1; D uncertain. V was shortened by 0 bases and J by 3 bases, with 10 bases between the two germline ends. Germline CDR1 SGHDT, CDR2 YYEEEE. The CDR3 has 15 residues. CDR3 DNA: TGTGCCAGCAGCTTGGCCAGGCCTTTCTACAATGAGCAGTTCTTC. It translates to CASSLARPFYNEQFF.

The V call is TRBV7-9, the J call TRBJ1-6; D not resolved. Germline CDR1 reads SEHNR; CDR2 reads FQNEAQ (reference sequence). This CDR3 has 12 residues. Trimming took 1 base from V and 10 from J, leaving 5 bases between them. This CDR3 reads CASSLGESPLHF. CDR3 nucleotide sequence: TGTGCCAGCAGCTTAGGGGAGTCACCCCTCCACTTT.

V is TRBV7-8 and J is TRBJ2-3, with a weak D call TRBD2 (6 bases). The CDR3 runs to 16 residues. Germline V gives CDR1 SGHVS, CDR2 FQNEAQ. V was cut by 5 bases and J by 4 bases, with 19 bases left in between. The CDR3: CASSPGLQFRADTQYF. CDR3 coding DNA: TGTGCCAGCAGCCCGGGACTCCAATTCAGGGCAGATACGCAGTATTTT.

The CDR3 DNA is TGTGCCAGCAGCCAACGGACGGGGAACACTGAAGCTTTCTTT. It encodes CASSQRTGNTEAFF. The chain couples TRBV7-2 to TRBJ1-1; D not resolved. The germline gives CDR1 SGHTA, CDR2 FQGNSA. The CDR3 runs to 14 residues. V was cut by 5 bases and J by 1 base, with 11 bases left in between.

This clone was found once. This chain links TRBV19 with TRBJ2-7; TRBD1 matches 9 bases. The germline V gene encodes CDR1 LNHDA and CDR2 SQIVND (reference sequence). The CDR3 extends over 19 amino acids. J lost 0 bases, V lost 6 bases, and 18 bases had no gene match. The CDR3 here is CASSLSGTGTGGGSYEQYF. The CDR3 DNA sequence: TGTGCCAGTAGCCTCTCCGGGACAGGGACCGGAGGGGGCTCCTACGAGCAGTACTTC.

The chain joins TRBV7-9 to TRBJ2-3; D could derive from TRBD1 or TRBD2 (6 bases each). The CDR3 contains 19 residues. V dropped 4 bases and J dropped 6 bases, with 29 bases sitting between them. Germline V gives CDR1 SEHNR, CDR2 FQNEAQ (reference sequence). This CDR3 reads CASSSGAVGSGWNRDTQYF. The CDR3 DNA reads as TGTGCCAGCAGCTCGGGGGCTGTCGGGAGCGGTTGGAATCGGGATACGCAGTATTTT.

The V gene is TRBV24-1, the J gene TRBJ1-1; TRBD1 might be the D (6 bases). The CDR3 totals 12 residues. V dropped 4 bases and J dropped 10 bases, with 12 bases sitting between them. The germline V gene has CDR1 KGHDR and CDR2 SFDVKD. The CDR3, as DNA: TGTGCCACCAGTGAGCGGGAGGGGGGAGCTTTCTTT. Translated, it gives CATSEREGGAFF.

Of note for this clone: Other DNA variants within this sample encode the same CDR3. This chain uses TRBV9 with TRBJ2-1, with 9 positions matching TRBD2. The trim removed 0 bases at V and 7 bases at J, leaving 5 bases unmatched. The germline V gene has CDR1 SGDLS and CDR2 YYNGEE. This CDR3 has 15 amino acids. The CDR3 loop reads CASSVVAGGQNEQFF. CDR3 in DNA: TGTGCCAGCAGCGTAGTGGCGGGGGGGCAGAATGAGCAGTTCTTC.

The chain links TRBV5-1 to TRBJ2-2, with unresolved D. Germline CDR1 SGHRS, CDR2 YFSETQ. The V and J ends lost 5 bases and 5 bases respectively, with 4 bases between them. This CDR3 region has 11 residues. CDR3 sequence (DNA): TGCGCCAGCAGTATTACCGGGGAGCTGTTTTTT. Translating it yields CASSITGELFF.

The J gene is TRBJ1-4, the V gene TRBV28; possible D gene TRBD1, 5 bases. Trimming cost V 3 bases and J 7 bases, with 12 bases left between them. Germline CDR1 MDHEN, CDR2 SYDVKM. The CDR3 has 14 amino acids. CDR3 coding DNA: TGTGCCAGCAGTTTTGAAGGGGTGGGTGAAAAACTGTTTTTT. It specifies CASSFEGVGEKLFF.

This clone appeared a single time. The rearrangement uses TRBV7-9 and TRBJ2-1, with D tentatively TRBD1 (6 bases). The CDR3 covers 15 residues. Germline V gives CDR1 SEHNR, CDR2 FQNEAQ (reference sequence). Between the trimmed V and J ends, which lost 2 bases and 4 bases, there was a span of 12 bases. The CDR3 sequence is CASSLFIGQYNEQFF. The CDR3 DNA is TGTGCCAGCAGCTTATTTATCGGACAGTACAATGAGCAGTTCTTC.